Following are 7 T cell receptor beta chains from one sample sequenced in a study of PD-1 blockade in classical Hodgkin lymphoma. Here immunoSEQ multiplex PCR was the method, and the copy in TCRdb shows in-frame clones only, minus some. The sample carries about 20,000 clones, 80% recorded once. Relapse after autologous stem cell transplantation occurred in every patient, and brentuximab vedotin exposure varied. The sequencing here drew on peripheral blood mononuclear cells (PBMCs), taken at baseline. The receptor set was obtained from a human donor with classical Hodgkin lymphoma.

The chain recombines TRBV28 with TRBJ2-3; 10 bases are shared with TRBD2. V trimming: 3 bases; J trimming: 2 bases; junction bases outside the gene matches: 2. Germline values: CDR1 MDHEN, CDR2 SYDVKM. The CDR3 extends over 15 amino acids. CDR3 DNA: TGTGCCAGCAGTTTCGGGACTAGCGACACAGATACGCAGTATTTT. This translates into CASSFGTSDTDTQYF.

J is TRBJ1-5 and V is TRBV2; possibly TRBD1 for D (6 bases). Trimming took off 3 bases at V and 3 bases at J, with 12 bases between the two ends. CDR1 SNHLY and CDR2 FYNNEI come from the germline V gene. The CDR3 loop spans 15 amino acids. The CDR3 nucleotides read TGTGCCAGCAGTGAGAACAGGGTCTCCAATCAGCCCCAGCATTTT. Its protein is CASSENRVSNQPQHF. Looking up the rest from reference TRBV2 and TRBJ1-5 gives the full variable domain: EPEVTQTPSHQVTQMGQEVILRCVPISNHLYFYWYRQILGQKVEFLVSFYNNEISEKSEIFDDQFSVERPDGSNFTLKIRSTKLEDSAMYFCASSENRVSNQPQHFGDGTRLSIL.

The V call is TRBV12-5, the J call TRBJ2-3; D not resolved. CDR3 length equals 12 residues. Germline CDR1 is LGHNT and CDR2 is FRNRAP. V was cut by 6 bases and J by 0 bases, with 4 bases left in between. The CDR3 DNA is TGTGCTAGTGGCTTGAGCACAGATACGCAGTATTTT. Translation gives CASGLSTDTQYF.

The chain joins TRBV30 to TRBJ1-1, with TRBD1 matching over 7 bases. Trimming at V came to 5 bases and at J to 6 bases, leaving 12 bases not matched to a gene. The CDR3 sequence is 14 residues long. Looked up from germline, CDR1 is GTSNPN and CDR2 is SVGIG (reference sequence). Written as DNA, the CDR3 is TGTGCCTGGCAGCCTAACAGGGGTTTCGCTGAAGCTTTCTTT. This gives the protein CAWQPNRGFAEAFF. Supplemented by reference TRBV30 and TRBJ1-1, the full variable domain reads SQTIHQWPATLVQPVGSPLSLECTVEGTSNPNLYWYRQAAGRGLQLLFYSVGIGQISSEVPQNLSASRPQDRQFILSSKKLLLSDSGFYLCAWQPNRGFAEAFFGQGTRLTVV.

This chain joins TRBV28 and TRBJ1-6; D uncertain. This CDR3 region has 14 residues. Germline CDR1 and CDR2: MDHEN and SYDVKM. V was trimmed by 4 bases and J by 5 bases, leaving 9 bases between them. The CDR3, as DNA: TGTGCCAGCAGTTCGCCGATAAATAATTCACCCCTCCACTTT. Translated, it gives CASSSPINNSPLHF.

This rearrangement joins TRBV10-3 to TRBJ2-1, with D possibly TRBD1 on 5 matching bases. Germline-derived CDR1 and CDR2 are ENHRY and SYGVKD. The CDR3 length is 15 residues. V was clipped by 4 bases and J by 8 bases, with 18 bases between them. The CDR3 spells CAISGSGIIGDEQFF. Here the CDR3 DNA reads TGTGCCATCAGTGGCTCAGGGATTATCGGCGATGAGCAGTTCTTC.

On this clone: The DNA is omitted, as the CDR3 cannot be located on it reliably, and the CDR3 follows TCRdb's listing. The rearrangement links TRBV19 to TRBJ2-1; the D call TRBD2 from the table was never checked on the DNA. Ends included, the CDR3 has 15 residues. Per the germline V gene, CDR1 is LNHDA and CDR2 is SQIVND (reference sequence). The CDR3 protein is CASSILAEGVHEQFF.